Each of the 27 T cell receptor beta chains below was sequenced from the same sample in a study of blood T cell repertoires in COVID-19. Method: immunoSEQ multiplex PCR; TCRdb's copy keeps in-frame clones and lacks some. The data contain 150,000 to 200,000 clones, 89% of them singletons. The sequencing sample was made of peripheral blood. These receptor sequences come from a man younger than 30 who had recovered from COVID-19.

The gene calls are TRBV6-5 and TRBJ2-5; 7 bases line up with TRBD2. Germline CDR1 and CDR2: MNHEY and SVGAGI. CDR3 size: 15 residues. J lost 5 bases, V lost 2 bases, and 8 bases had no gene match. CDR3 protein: CASSYQRGQLETQYF. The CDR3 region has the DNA TGTGCCAGCAGTTACCAGCGGGGCCAGCTTGAGACCCAGTACTTC.

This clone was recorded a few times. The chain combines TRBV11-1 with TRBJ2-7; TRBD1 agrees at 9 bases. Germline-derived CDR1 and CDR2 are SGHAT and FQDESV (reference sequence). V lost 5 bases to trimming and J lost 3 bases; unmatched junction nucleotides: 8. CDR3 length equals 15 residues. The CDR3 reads CASSEPGQGGYEQYF. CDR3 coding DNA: TGTGCCAGCAGCGAGCCGGGACAGGGTGGCTACGAGCAGTACTTC.

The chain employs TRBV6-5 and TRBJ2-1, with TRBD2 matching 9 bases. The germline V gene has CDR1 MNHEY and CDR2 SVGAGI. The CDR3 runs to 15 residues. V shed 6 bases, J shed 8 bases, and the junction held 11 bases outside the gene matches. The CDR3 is CASRPGSGSSHEQFF. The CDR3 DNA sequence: TGTGCCAGCAGGCCCGGTAGCGGGAGCTCGCATGAGCAGTTCTTC.

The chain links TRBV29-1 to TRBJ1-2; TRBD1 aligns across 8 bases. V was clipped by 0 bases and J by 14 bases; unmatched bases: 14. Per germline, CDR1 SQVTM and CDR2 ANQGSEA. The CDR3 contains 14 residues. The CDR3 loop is CSVEDSVRRQGPTF. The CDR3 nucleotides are TGCAGCGTTGAAGATTCTGTTAGACGACAGGGGCCTACCTTC.

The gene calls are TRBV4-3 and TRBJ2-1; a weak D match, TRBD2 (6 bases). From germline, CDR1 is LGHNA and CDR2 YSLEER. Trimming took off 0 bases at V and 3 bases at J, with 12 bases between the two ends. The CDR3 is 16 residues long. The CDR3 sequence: CASSQEWGDVYNEQFF. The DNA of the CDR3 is TGCGCCAGCAGCCAAGAATGGGGGGACGTCTACAATGAGCAGTTCTTC.

In nucleotides, the CDR3 is TGTGCCAGCAACCGGGGGGGGACAGGGGACAATGAGCAGTTCTTC. Amino acid sequence: CASNRGGTGDNEQFF. J is TRBJ2-1 and V is TRBV6-5, with 10 positions matching TRBD1. V shed 7 bases, J shed 5 bases, and the junction held 8 bases outside the gene matches. CDR1 is MNHEY and CDR2 is SVGAGI in the germline V gene. The CDR3 has 15 amino acids.

This CDR3 is CASSLNGRAAEQYF. The CDR3 DNA sequence: TGTGCCAGCAGTTTAAACGGGAGGGCCGCGGAGCAGTACTTC. V usage is TRBV27 and J usage is TRBJ2-7; 8 nucleotides align to TRBD2. V lost 2 bases, J lost 7 bases, and 7 bases stayed unmatched. The CDR3 has 14 amino acids. Germline CDR1 and CDR2: MNHEY and SMNVEV (reference sequence).

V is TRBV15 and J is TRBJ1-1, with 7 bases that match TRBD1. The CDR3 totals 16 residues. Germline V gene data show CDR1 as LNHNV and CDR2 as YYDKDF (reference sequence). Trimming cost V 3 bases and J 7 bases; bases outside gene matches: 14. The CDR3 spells CATSRENRDSDFEAFF. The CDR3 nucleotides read TGTGCCACCAGCAGGGAAAACCGGGACAGTGACTTTGAAGCTTTCTTT.

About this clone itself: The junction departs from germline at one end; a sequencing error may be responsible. The DNA of the CDR3 is TGTGCTAGCAGCCAGGGACTAGCGGGACCCAATGCCGGGGAGCTGTTTTTT. This codes for CASSQGLAGPNAGELFF. The gene calls are TRBV7-7 and TRBJ2-2; 13 nucleotides line up with TRBD2. This CDR3 has 17 residues. CDR1 is SSHAT, CDR2 FNYEAQ, per germline (reference sequence).

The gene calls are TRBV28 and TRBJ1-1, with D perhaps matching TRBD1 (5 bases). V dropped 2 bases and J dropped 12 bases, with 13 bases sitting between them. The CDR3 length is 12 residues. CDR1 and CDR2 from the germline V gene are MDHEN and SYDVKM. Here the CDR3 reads CASSLAAGSTFF. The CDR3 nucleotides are TGTGCCAGCAGTTTAGCGGCAGGGTCGACTTTCTTT.

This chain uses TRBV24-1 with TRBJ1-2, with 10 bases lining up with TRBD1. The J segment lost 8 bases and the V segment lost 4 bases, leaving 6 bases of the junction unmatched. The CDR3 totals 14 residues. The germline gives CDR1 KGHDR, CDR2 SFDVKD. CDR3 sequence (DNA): TGTGCCACCAGTGACTCGGACAGGGGGTTCGGCTACACCTTC. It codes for CATSDSDRGFGYTF.

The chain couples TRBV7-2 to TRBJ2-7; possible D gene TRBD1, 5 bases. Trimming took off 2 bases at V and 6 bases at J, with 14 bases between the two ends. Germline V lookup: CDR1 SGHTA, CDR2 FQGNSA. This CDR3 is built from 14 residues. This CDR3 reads CASSLIPGIGEQYF. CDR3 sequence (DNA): TGTGCCAGCAGCTTAATACCAGGGATTGGCGAGCAGTACTTC.

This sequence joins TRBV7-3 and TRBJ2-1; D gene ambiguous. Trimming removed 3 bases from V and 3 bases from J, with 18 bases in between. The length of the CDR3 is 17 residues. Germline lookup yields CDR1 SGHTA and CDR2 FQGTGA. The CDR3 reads CASSLRRPGPLYNEQFF. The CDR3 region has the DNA TGTGCCAGCAGCTTGCGGAGACCGGGTCCTCTCTACAATGAGCAGTTCTTC.

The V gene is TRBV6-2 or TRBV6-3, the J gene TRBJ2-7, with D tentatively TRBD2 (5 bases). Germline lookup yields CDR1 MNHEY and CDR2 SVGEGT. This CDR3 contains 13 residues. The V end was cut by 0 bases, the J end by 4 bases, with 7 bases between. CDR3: CASSYSERYEQYF. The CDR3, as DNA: TGTGCCAGCAGTTACTCGGAGCGGTACGAGCAGTACTTC.

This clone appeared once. The CDR3 DNA is TGTGCCAGCAGCGTAGGCACTAGCGCTAACAATGAGCAGTTCTTC. Translated: CASSVGTSANNEQFF. This chain connects TRBV9 to TRBJ2-1; 7 bases are shared with TRBD2. V trimming: 0 bases; J trimming: 5 bases; junction bases outside the gene matches: 5. Per germline, CDR1 SGDLS and CDR2 YYNGEE. The CDR3 totals 15 residues.

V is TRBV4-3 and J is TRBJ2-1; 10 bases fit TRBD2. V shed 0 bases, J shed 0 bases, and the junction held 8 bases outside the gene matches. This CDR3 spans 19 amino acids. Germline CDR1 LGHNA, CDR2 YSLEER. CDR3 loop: CASSQDLAGAPSSYNEQFF. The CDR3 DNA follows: TGCGCCAGCAGCCAAGATCTAGCGGGAGCGCCTAGCTCCTACAATGAGCAGTTCTTC.

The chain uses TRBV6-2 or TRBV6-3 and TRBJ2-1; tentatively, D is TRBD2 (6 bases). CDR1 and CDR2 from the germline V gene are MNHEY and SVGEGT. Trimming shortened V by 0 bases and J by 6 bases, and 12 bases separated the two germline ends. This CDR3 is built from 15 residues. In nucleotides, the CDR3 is TGTGCCAGCAGTTACTCGATGCACGGGGGCAATGAGCAGTTCTTC. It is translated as CASSYSMHGGNEQFF.

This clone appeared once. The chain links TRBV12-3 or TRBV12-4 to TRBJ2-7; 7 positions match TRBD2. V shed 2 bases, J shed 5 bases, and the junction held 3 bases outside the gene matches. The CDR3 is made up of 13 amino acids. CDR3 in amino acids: CASSLTTSHEQYF. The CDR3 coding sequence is TGTGCCAGCAGTTTAACGACTAGCCACGAGCAGTACTTC.

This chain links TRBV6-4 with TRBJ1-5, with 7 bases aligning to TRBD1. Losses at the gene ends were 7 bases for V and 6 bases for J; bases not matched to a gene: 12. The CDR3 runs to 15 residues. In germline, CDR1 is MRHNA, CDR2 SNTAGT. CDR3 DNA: TGTGCCAGCACTTCAGACAGGGTCTTAGTTCAGCCCCAGCATTTT. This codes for CASTSDRVLVQPQHF.

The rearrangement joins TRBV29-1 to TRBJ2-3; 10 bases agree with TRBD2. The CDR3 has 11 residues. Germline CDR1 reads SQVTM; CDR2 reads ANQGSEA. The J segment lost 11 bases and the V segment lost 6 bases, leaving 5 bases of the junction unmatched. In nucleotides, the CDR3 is TGCAGCGTAGCCCTAGCGGGAGAGCAGTATTTT. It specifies CSVALAGEQYF.

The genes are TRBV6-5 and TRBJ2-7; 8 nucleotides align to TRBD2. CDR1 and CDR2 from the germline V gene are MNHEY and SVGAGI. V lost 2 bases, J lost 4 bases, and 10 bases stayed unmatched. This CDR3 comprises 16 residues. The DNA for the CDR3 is TGTGCCAGCAGTTACAACGCCCGGGAGGGAGGTTACGAGCAGTACTTC. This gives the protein CASSYNAREGGYEQYF.

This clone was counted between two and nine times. In DNA, the CDR3 is TGTGCCAGCAGCTTTTTGGGGACTAGCGACGAGCAGTACTTC. It codes for CASSFLGTSDEQYF. The rearrangement links TRBV7-9 to TRBJ2-7; 10 nucleotides line up with TRBD2. The CDR3 covers 14 residues. V lost 3 bases, J lost 5 bases, and 4 bases stayed unmatched. In germline, CDR1 is SEHNR, CDR2 FQNEAQ (reference sequence).

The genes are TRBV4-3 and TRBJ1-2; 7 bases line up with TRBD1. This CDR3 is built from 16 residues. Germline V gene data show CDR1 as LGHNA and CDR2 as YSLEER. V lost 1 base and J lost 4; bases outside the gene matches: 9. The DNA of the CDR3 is TGCGCCAGCAGCCAAGTTTCAGGGGGAGATCCCTATGGCTACACCTTC. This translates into CASSQVSGGDPYGYTF.

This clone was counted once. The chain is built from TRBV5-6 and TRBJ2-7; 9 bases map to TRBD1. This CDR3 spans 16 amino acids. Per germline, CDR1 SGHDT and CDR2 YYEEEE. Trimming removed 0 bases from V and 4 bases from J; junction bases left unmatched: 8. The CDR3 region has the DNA TGTGCCAGCAGCTTGGGGGGACAGGGCGGGAGATACGAGCAGTACTTC. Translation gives CASSLGGQGGRYEQYF.

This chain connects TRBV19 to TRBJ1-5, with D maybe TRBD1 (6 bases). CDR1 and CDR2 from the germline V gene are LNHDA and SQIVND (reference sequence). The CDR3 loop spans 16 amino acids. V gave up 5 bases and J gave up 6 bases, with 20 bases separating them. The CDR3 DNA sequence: TGTGCCAGTAGTCCGGGGGGCATCCGGGGAGGTCAGCCCCAGCATTTT. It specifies CASSPGGIRGGQPQHF. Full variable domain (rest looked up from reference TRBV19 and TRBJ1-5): DGGITQSPKYLFRKEGQNVTLSCEQNLNHDAMYWYRQDPGQGLRLIYYSQIVNDFQKGDIAEGYSVSREKKESFPLTVTSAQKNPTAFYLCASSPGGIRGGQPQHFGDGTRLSIL.

The CDR3 reads CASSYPSPGGVGELFF. The DNA of the CDR3 is TGTGCCAGCAGTTACCCCTCGCCCGGGGGGGTCGGGGAGCTGTTTTTT. This chain joins TRBV6-5 and TRBJ2-2; TRBD2 agrees at 8 bases. The CDR3 runs to 16 residues. Germline V lookup: CDR1 MNHEY, CDR2 SVGAGI. With 2 bases clipped from V and 7 bases from J, the junction kept 9 bases outside the gene matches.

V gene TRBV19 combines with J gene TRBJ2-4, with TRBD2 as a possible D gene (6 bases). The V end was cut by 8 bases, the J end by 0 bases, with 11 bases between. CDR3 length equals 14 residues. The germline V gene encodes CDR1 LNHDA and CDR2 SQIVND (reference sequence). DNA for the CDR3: TGTGCCAGTGGAGGAGGGCTAGCCAAAAACATTCAGTACTTC. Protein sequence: CASGGGLAKNIQYF. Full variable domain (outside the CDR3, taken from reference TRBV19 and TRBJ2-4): DGGITQSPKYLFRKEGQNVTLSCEQNLNHDAMYWYRQDPGQGLRLIYYSQIVNDFQKGDIAEGYSVSREKKESFPLTVTSAQKNPTAFYLCASGGGLAKNIQYFGAGTRLSVL.